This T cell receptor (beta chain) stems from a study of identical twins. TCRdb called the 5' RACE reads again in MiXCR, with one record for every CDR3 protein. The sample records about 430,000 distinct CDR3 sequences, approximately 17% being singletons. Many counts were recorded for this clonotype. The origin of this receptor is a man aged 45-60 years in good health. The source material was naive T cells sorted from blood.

For the CDR3, the DNA is TGTGCCAGCAGCGGACAGGTCGTCTATGGCTACACCTTC. As protein: CASSGQVVYGYTF. The chain carries TRBV12-3 or TRBV12-4 and TRBJ1-2, with TRBD1 matching 7 bases. The CDR3 length is 13 residues. Trimming at V came to 6 bases and at J to 4 bases, leaving 5 bases not matched to a gene.